This is a list of T cell receptor beta chains from one sample in a study of blood T cells in healthy people across ages. TCRdb re-called the 5' RACE reads through MiXCR, storing one row per CDR3 protein. The sample lists approximately 700,000 distinct CDR3 sequences, about a third occurring once. The specimen was blood. Receptors were obtained from an elderly woman in good health. Both conserved end residues are part of each CDR3. A D gene is named only where the DNA matches it firmly. Clone size is given for some rows only: seen once, a few or many times, or a class if the clone is expanded.

length	size	J	D	V	DNA	CDR3
14	few	TRBJ1-6	-	TRBV30	TGTGCCTGGAGTCTGGAACAGTCCGGTTCACCCCTCCACTTT	CAWSLEQSGSPLHF
14	many	TRBJ2-7	-	TRBV15	TGTGCCACCAGCTTCCGGGACGGAAACTACGAGCAGTACTTC	CATSFRDGNYEQYF
16	many	TRBJ2-5	-	TRBV12-3/TRBV12-4	TGTGCCAGCAGTTTTAGGGGACACTCCGGAGGAGAGACCCAGTACTTC	CASSFRGHSGGETQYF
15	-	TRBJ2-7	-	TRBV6-5	TGTGCCAGCAAACACGGTGATGGGAGCGCCTACGAGCAGTACTTC	CASKHGDGSAYEQYF
13	-	TRBJ1-5	-	TRBV7-2	TGTGCCAGCAGCTTATATACGACTTTGCCCCAGCATTTT	CASSLYTTLPQHF
13	many	TRBJ1-2	-	TRBV20-1	TGCAGTGCTAGGACCTCCCGGGAGTGGGGCTACACCTTC	CSARTSREWGYTF
14	many	TRBJ2-1	TRBD2	TRBV6-1	TGTGCCAGCAGCGGGACTAGCGGGGGGAATAGGCAGTTCTTC	CASSGTSGGNRQFF
15	many	TRBJ1-2	-	TRBV20-1	TGCAGTGCTAGACGCCATCGGGGGCGAGACTATGGCTACACCTTC	CSARRHRGRDYGYTF
14	-	TRBJ1-1	TRBD1	TRBV6-1	TGTGCCAGCAGGCCCGACAGGGGGAACACTGAAGCTTTCTTT	CASRPDRGNTEAFF
15	many	TRBJ2-7	TRBD2	TRBV7-2	TGTGCCAGCAGCTTAGTCGGGGGGGGGGCCTACGAGCAGTACTTC	CASSLVGGGAYEQYF
16	many	TRBJ1-5	-	TRBV4-2	TGTGCCAGCAGCCAAGACGGGATGGGGGGCGATCAGCCCCAGCATTTT	CASSQDGMGGDQPQHF
12	many	TRBJ1-1	-	TRBV5-1	TGCGCCAGCAGCTTAAGGGGCACTGAAGCTTTCTTT	CASSLRGTEAFF
19	-	TRBJ1-4	-	TRBV29-1	TGCAGCGTCCAACCAGCCACCCGGCCAGGGGAGGGGATTAATGAAAAACGGTTTTTT	CSVQPATRPGEGINEKRFF
14	few	TRBJ2-3	-	TRBV19	TGTGCCAGTAGATTGGGGGGAGTCGCAGATACGCAGTATTTT	CASRLGGVADTQYF
17	many	TRBJ2-7	TRBD2	TRBV4-2	TGTGCCAGCAGCCAGGACGTAACGGGGGGGCTACCTTACGAGCAGTACTTC	CASSQDVTGGLPYEQYF
15	-	TRBJ1-3	-	TRBV12-3/TRBV12-4	TGTGCCAGCAACAAACGCCGGACAGCAGGAAACACCATATATTTT	CASNKRRTAGNTIYF
15	-	TRBJ1-2	TRBD1	TRBV3-1	TGTGCCAGCAGCCAACCCGGGACAGGGTCGAATGGCTACACCTTC	CASSQPGTGSNGYTF
16	many	TRBJ2-1	TRBD2	TRBV18	TGTGCCAGCTCATCCGTGACTAGCGGGGGGGTCGATGAGCAGTTCTTC	CASSSVTSGGVDEQFF
15	many	TRBJ2-7	TRBD1	TRBV10-3	TGTGCCATCAGTGAGGTAGCACAGGGGGCCTACGAGCAGTACTTC	CAISEVAQGAYEQYF
14	many	TRBJ2-5	-	TRBV7-3	TGTGCCAGCAGCCCCACAGGCCAGGGAGAGACCCAGTACTTC	CASSPTGQGETQYF
14	-	TRBJ1-2	-	TRBV3-1	TGTGCCAGCAGCCAATCAATGGGAGGTAGTGGCTACACCTTC	CASSQSMGGSGYTF
12	few	TRBJ1-2	-	TRBV30	TGTGCCTGGACCGGGGGACCAGGTCGCTACACCTTC	CAWTGGPGRYTF
16	-	TRBJ1-2	-	TRBV4-2	TGTGCCAGCAGCCAGCGGTCAGGCGATCCCTCCTATGGCTACACCTTC	CASSQRSGDPSYGYTF
13	-	TRBJ2-7	-	TRBV27	TGTGCCAGCGGTTCCGGAGTCACCTACGAGCAGTACTTC	CASGSGVTYEQYF
16	few	TRBJ2-3	TRBD2	TRBV5-1	TGCGCCAGCAGCTTGGCGCCTAGCGGGGGGACAGATACGCAGTATTTT	CASSLAPSGGTDTQYF
17	once	TRBJ1-1	-	TRBV28	TGTGCCAGCGGTTCTCCCGGGGCACCTAGTATGAACACTGAAGCTTTCTTT	CASGSPGAPSMNTEAFF
13	-	TRBJ1-1	-	TRBV12-3/TRBV12-4	TGTGCCCGCAGTTTAAGGCAGGACTTCGAAGCTTTCTTT	CARSLRQDFEAFF
15	-	TRBJ2-5	-	TRBV5-1	TGCGCCAGCAGCTTGGAGGCGGGACGGCAAGAGACCCAGTACTTC	CASSLEAGRQETQYF
14	many	TRBJ2-3	-	TRBV7-9	TGCGCCAGCAGCTTGGCGGGCACCACAGATACGCAGTATTTT	CASSLAGTTDTQYF
18	many	TRBJ2-7	TRBD2	TRBV6-5	TGTGCCAGCAGTTACTCGAAATCCCGAGATCAGCGGGGGTACGAGCAGTACTTC	CASSYSKSRDQRGYEQYF
15	many	TRBJ2-1	-	TRBV10-3	TGTGCCATCAGTGAAGACGGCAGCTCCTACAATGAGCAGTTCTTC	CAISEDGSSYNEQFF
13	few	TRBJ1-1	-	TRBV15	TGTGCCACCAGCAAAGACAGGAACACTGAAGCTTTCTTT	CATSKDRNTEAFF
13	many	TRBJ2-4	-	TRBV7-6	TGTGCCAGCAGCTCAAGTATGGGAAACATTCAGTACTTC	CASSSSMGNIQYF
14	many	TRBJ1-2	-	TRBV25-1	TGTGCCAGCAGTGAAGGGGGGGGCGGCTATGGCTACACCTTC	CASSEGGGGYGYTF
16	many	TRBJ2-5	-	TRBV3-1	TGTGCCAGCAGCCAAGAACTGCACAGATTCCAAGAGACCCAGTACTTC	CASSQELHRFQETQYF
14	many	TRBJ2-7	TRBD2	TRBV6-1	TGTGCCAGCAGTGTAAGGGAGGGCCCTTACGAGCAGTACTTC	CASSVREGPYEQYF
13	many	TRBJ2-3	-	TRBV20-1	TGCAGTGCCGGGCCACAACTACGAGATACGCAGTATTTT	CSAGPQLRDTQYF
13	few	TRBJ1-1	-	TRBV6-6	TGTGCCAGCAGTTCCAGGGGTAGGCACGAAGCTTTCTTT	CASSSRGRHEAFF
13	-	TRBJ2-5	-	TRBV19	TGTGCCAGTCAAGGGGATTTGGAAGAGACCCAGTACTTC	CASQGDLEETQYF
15	many	TRBJ1-6	TRBD1	TRBV4-2	TGTGCCAGCAGCCTCGGGGACAGGGGGAATTCACCCCTCCACTTT	CASSLGDRGNSPLHF
16	-	TRBJ2-5	TRBD2	TRBV9	TGTGCCAGCAGCGTTGGGGGAGCGGGGGCCACCAATGAGCAGTACTTC	CASSVGGAGATNEQYF